This TCR beta chain comes out of a study of blood T cell repertoires in COVID-19. Study overall: Spain, Italy and the United States supplied samples that represented acute and convalescent COVID-19. T cells, B-cell-depleted T cells, or PBMCs provided the cDNA or gDNA that served as material.

CDR3 length: 15 residues. The germline CDR1 and CDR2 sequences are SGHDT and YYEEEE. Trimming took 5 bases from V and 7 from J; bases not matched to a gene: 8. In the original workflow: Reference gene primers were amplified, and this amplification served to estimate nucleated cell counts. The method was immunoSEQ multiplex PCR; TCRdb's version includes in-frame clones alone and lacks a portion of them. Clonal size and the V and J genes are those of that table, whereas D and trimming came from the DNA. This table holds 150,000 to 200,000 clones, 88% found once. This receptor was obtained from a human donor in a cohort sampled during active COVID-19. The source material was peripheral blood. The gene calls are TRBV5-6 and TRBJ1-6; 8 bases line up with TRBD1. CDR3 bases: TGTGCCAGCAGTCTTGGACAGGGTCGAAATTCACCCCTCCACTTT. The encoded protein is CASSLGQGRNSPLHF.